This is a list of T cell receptor beta chains from one sample in a study of T cell changes during pregnancy in multiple sclerosis. The table came from immunoSEQ multiplex PCR; TCRdb's copy has only in-frame clones and leaves some out. The repertoire has roughly 100,000 clones, 90% of them found once; the top ten carry roughly 0.77%. Material: peripheral blood, obtained in the second trimester of pregnancy. These receptors originate from a female donor in good health, enrolled as a control in a pregnancy study. The conserved cysteine and the conserved F or W are not part of the CDR3 here. D genes are given only for firm matches.

v_gene,d_gene,j_gene,CDR3aa
TRBV19,-,TRBJ1-2,ASSIRRVEGYT
TRBV9,TRBD1,TRBJ1-1,ASSVRQGTNTEAF
TRBV27,TRBD1,TRBJ1-1,ASSYTGVATEAF
TRBV19,-,TRBJ2-1,ASSMTSTGTYNEQF
TRBV14,-,TRBJ1-2,ASSQDLGAMGYT
TRBV6-6,-,TRBJ2-2,ASSYLNTGELF
TRBV18,-,TRBJ1-2,ASSPSELLYGYT
TRBV10-2,TRBD2,TRBJ2-5,ASRTLAGGSKETQY
TRBV6-5,TRBD1,TRBJ2-1,ASSTTGGIYNEQF
TRBV6-5,-,TRBJ2-5,ASSYSALQETQY
TRBV11-2,TRBD1,TRBJ2-7,ASSPQPSWTGREQY
TRBV7-2,-,TRBJ2-7,ASSLSGTRTYEQY
TRBV30,-,TRBJ2-3,AWSGDLARADTQY
TRBV5-4,TRBD1,TRBJ2-7,ASSYLLTGAYEQY
TRBV18,-,TRBJ1-2,ASSPLAGDAYGYT
TRBV10-3,TRBD2,TRBJ2-2,AISAVGGYGELF
TRBV7-2,-,TRBJ1-3,ASSLESGNGNTIY
TRBV11-3,-,TRBJ2-3,ASSPGGAGTDTQY
TRBV28,TRBD1,TRBJ2-5,ASSIIQGALETQY
TRBV19,-,TRBJ1-2,ASSNSFTHYGYT
TRBV6-6,-,TRBJ1-1,ASSLNQGNTEAF
TRBV27,TRBD1,TRBJ1-5,ASSPDRDQPQH
TRBV7-2,TRBD1,TRBJ2-3,ASSLRDRGTDTQY
TRBV6-5,-,TRBJ1-2,ASSYSTSAAGYT
TRBV2,-,TRBJ1-1,ASSVGWNTEAF
TRBV7-2,TRBD2,TRBJ2-1,ASSLKSGSGGL
TRBV7-9,-,TRBJ1-1,ASSLGAGRYTEAF
TRBV7-9,TRBD1,TRBJ1-1,ASSLTGDTEAF
TRBV28,-,TRBJ2-1,ASSLLASPNEQF
TRBV10-3,-,TRBJ2-1,AIREDKLMVNEQF
TRBV11-2,-,TRBJ2-5,ASSLARLGETQY
TRBV7-9,-,TRBJ1-2,ASSPTASRAYGYT
TRBV4-3,-,TRBJ2-3,ASSQRDTQY
TRBV18,-,TRBJ1-1,ASSPPSVGASLPGTEAF
TRBV9,TRBD1,TRBJ2-7,ASSVEGTGVYEQY
TRBV5-1,-,TRBJ2-1,ASSERNSYNEQF
TRBV6-5,-,TRBJ2-7,ASSYSGLSTLEQY
TRBV28,TRBD1,TRBJ1-1,ASSLSYRQGPMNTEAF
TRBV28,-,TRBJ1-1,ASSLGRAGNTEAF
TRBV6-5,TRBD1,TRBJ1-6,ASSYEGTVNSPLH
TRBV7-2,TRBD2,TRBJ2-5,ASSPLATETQY
TRBV5-4,-,TRBJ1-2,ASSLASNRLYT
TRBV18,-,TRBJ1-1,ASSPSFGLDTEAF
TRBV27,-,TRBJ2-7,ASSYKGHYYEQY
TRBV14,-,TRBJ1-6,ASSPGGSSPLH
TRBV5-1,TRBD2,TRBJ2-7,ASSPGLLYEQY
TRBV10-2,-,TRBJ1-1,ASSERRGLNTEAF
TRBV6-5,-,TRBJ1-1,ASSTLPGGGTEAF
TRBV7-9,-,TRBJ1-1,ASSLSQGSGVNTEAF
TRBV18,TRBD1,TRBJ2-1,ASSPKQGASYNEQF
TRBV5-4,-,TRBJ1-2,ASSLGPNGYT
TRBV7-2,-,TRBJ2-3,ASSSREYTDTQY
TRBV9,TRBD1,TRBJ1-2,ASSVGRSTGISGYT
TRBV7-8,TRBD2,TRBJ2-7,ASSLAVAGLAGVGEQY
TRBV11-3,TRBD2,TRBJ2-3,ASSSSMWRGGTDTQY
TRBV6-5,-,TRBJ1-6,ASRSGNSPLH
TRBV18,-,TRBJ2-3,ASSPLGGSTDTQY
TRBV28,TRBD1,TRBJ1-2,ASSLTTGGSDYGYT